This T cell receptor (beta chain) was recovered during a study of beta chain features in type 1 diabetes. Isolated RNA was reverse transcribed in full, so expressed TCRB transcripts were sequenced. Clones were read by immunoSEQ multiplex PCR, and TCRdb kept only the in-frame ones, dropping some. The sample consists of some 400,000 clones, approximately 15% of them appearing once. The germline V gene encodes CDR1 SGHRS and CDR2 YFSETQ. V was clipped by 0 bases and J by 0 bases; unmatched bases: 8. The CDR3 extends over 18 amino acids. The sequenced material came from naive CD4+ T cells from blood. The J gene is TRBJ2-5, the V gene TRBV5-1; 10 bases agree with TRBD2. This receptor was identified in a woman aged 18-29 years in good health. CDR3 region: CASSLGVAGGPYQETQYF. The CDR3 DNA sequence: TGCGCCAGCAGCTTGGGAGTAGCGGGAGGTCCGTACCAAGAGACCCAGTACTTC.